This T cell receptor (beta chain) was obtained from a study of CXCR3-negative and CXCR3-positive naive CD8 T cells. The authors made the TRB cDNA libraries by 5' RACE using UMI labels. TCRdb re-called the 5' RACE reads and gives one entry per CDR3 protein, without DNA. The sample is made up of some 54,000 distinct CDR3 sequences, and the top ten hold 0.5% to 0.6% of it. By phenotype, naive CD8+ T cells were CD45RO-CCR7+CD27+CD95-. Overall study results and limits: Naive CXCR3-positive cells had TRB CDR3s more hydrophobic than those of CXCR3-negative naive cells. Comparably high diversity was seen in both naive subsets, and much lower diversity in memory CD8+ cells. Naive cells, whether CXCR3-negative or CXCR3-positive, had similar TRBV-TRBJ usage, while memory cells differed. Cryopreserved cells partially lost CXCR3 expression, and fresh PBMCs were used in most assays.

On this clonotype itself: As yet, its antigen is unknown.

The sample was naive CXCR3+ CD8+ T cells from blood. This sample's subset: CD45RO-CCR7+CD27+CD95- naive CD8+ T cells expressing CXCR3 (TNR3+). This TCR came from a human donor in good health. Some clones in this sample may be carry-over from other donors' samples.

The CDR3 loop reads CASSFGGEAYEQYF. The rearrangement uses TRBV27 and TRBJ2-7; TCRdb names TRBD2, which stays unverified in the absence of DNA. The CDR3 has 14 residues. Germline values: CDR1 MNHEY, CDR2 SMNVEV (reference sequence).